This T cell receptor (beta chain) was identified during a study of shared clonotypes between healthy human individuals. Between the trimmed V and J ends, which lost 4 bases and 5 bases, there was a span of 11 bases. Germline loops: CDR1 SQVTM, CDR2 ANQGSEA. The CDR3 runs to 12 residues. This was a deep-level run. Genomic DNA belonging to each subset was distributed in equal measure over several immunoSEQ plates. Sequencing on ten immunoSEQ deep assay plates was performed for unsorted PBMC DNA. The table came from immunoSEQ multiplex PCR; TCRdb's copy has only in-frame clones and leaves some out. There are some 500,000 clones in the sample; 79% occur only once, and approximately 12% lies in the top ten.

The J gene is TRBJ1-2, the V gene TRBV29-1; a possible D gene is TRBD1 (6 bases). This TCR derives from a woman between 40 and 50 years old in good health. Some clones in this sample may be carry-over from other donors' samples. The sequenced sample was PBMCs. This CDR3 reads CSVGFTGYGYTF. The CDR3, as DNA: TGCAGCGTTGGTTTCACAGGGTATGGCTACACCTTC.